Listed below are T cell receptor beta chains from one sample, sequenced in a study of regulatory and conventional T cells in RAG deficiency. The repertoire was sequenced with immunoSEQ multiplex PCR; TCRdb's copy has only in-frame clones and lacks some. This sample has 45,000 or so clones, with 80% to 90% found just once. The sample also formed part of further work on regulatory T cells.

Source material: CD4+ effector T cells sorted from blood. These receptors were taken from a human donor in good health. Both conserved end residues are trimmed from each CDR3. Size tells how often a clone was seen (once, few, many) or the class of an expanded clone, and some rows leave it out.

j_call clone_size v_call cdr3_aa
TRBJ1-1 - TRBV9 ASSVGTGASNTEAF
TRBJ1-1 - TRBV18 ASSPETGGTEAF
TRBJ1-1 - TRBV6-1 ASSEGLRGQGRAF
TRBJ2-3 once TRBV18 ASSPLGTDTDTQY
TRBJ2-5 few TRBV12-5 ASGRGQGSETQY
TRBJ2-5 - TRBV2 ASAGGNKETQY
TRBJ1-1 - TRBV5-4 ASSLMNTEAF
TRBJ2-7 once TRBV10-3 ATDDRGNEQY
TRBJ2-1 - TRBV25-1 ASRDTGTYNEQF
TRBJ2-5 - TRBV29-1 SVGRRERLETQY
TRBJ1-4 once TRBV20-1 SAFRDEKLF
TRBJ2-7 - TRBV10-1 ASSMGQSGLSEQY
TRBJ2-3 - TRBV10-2 ASSESRGTDTQY
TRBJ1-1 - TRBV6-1 ASIRSRATEAF
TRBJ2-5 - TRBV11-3 ASSRGSSETQY
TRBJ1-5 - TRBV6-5 ASSYAPRTNQPQH
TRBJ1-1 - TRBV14 ASSREGGRTEAF
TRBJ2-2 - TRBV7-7 ASSLEQNTGELF
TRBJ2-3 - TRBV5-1 ASGLQGANADTQY
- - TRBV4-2 ASSQELTGGGVKIYEQY
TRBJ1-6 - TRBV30 AWGTHGGRASPLH
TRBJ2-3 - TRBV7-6 ASSSWTGNTDTQY
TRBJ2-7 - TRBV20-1 SAKLPYEQY
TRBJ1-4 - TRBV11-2 ASSLEGVLDEKLF
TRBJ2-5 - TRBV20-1 SASDQETQY
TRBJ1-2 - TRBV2 ASSGQSNYGYT
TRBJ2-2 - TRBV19 ASRVLGQDTGELF
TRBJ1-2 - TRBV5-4 ASRVRTGGQGYT
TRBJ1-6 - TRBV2 ASSAGGSGNSPLH
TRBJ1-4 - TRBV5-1 ASSLSTGGNEKLF
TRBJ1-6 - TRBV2 ASRRGQGGSPLH
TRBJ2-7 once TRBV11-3 ASSLDEPSGSYEQY
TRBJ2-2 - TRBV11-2 ASSFAGELF
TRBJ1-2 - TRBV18 ASSPSDSGMGYT
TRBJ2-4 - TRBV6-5 ASSTSGGAPNIQY
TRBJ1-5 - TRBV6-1 ASSARQGENLSNQPQH
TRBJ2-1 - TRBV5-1 ASSTGLAGDEQF
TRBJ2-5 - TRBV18 ASSPPAGRETQY
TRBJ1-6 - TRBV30 AYKTGIHNSPLH
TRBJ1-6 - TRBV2 ASCGQHLGNSPLH
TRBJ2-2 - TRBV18 ASSATGENTGELF
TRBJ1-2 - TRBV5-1 ASSLDRATFGYGYT
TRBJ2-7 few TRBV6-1 ASSEARTGPYEQY